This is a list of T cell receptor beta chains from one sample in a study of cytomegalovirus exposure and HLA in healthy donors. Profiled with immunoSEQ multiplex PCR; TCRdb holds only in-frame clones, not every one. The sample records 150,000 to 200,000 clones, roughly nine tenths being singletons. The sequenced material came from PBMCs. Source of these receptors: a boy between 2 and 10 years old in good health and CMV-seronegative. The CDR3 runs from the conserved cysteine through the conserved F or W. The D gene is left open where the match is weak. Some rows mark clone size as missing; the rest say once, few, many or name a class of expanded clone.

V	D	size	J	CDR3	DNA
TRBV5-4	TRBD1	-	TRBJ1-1	CASSLGRGQTEAFF	TGTGCCAGCAGCTTGGGCAGGGGGCAGACTGAAGCTTTCTTT
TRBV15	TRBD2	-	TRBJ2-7	CATSSGLAAAHEQYF	TGTGCCACCAGCAGTGGACTAGCGGCCGCCCACGAGCAGTACTTC
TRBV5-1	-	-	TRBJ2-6	CASSLGGDGANVLTF	TGCGCCAGCAGCTTGGGGGGGGACGGGGCCAACGTCCTGACTTTC
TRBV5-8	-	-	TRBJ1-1	CASSPDPGVMNTEAFF	TGTGCCAGCAGCCCTGATCCGGGGGTTATGAACACTGAAGCTTTCTTT
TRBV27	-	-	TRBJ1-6	CASSSTPPTDFNSPLHF	TGTGCCAGCAGTTCCACGCCGCCGACAGATTTTAATTCACCCCTCCACTTT
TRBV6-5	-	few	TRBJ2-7	CASTGNTYEQYF	TGTGCCAGCACAGGGAACACCTACGAGCAGTACTTC
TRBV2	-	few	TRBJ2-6	CASSENVVANVLTF	TGTGCCAGCAGTGAAAACGTAGTGGCCAACGTCCTGACTTTC
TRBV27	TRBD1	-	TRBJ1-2	CASRGTGLKGDYGYTF	TGTGCCAGCAGAGGGACAGGCCTAAAAGGGGACTATGGCTACACCTTC
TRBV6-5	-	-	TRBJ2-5	CASSYTGETQYF	TGTGCCAGCAGTTATACGGGAGAGACCCAGTACTTC
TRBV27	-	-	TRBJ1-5	CASSFQGNQPQHF	TGTGCCAGCAGTTTCCAGGGGAATCAGCCCCAGCATTTT
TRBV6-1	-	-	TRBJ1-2	CASFRANYGYTF	TGTGCCAGCTTCAGGGCTAACTATGGCTACACCTTC
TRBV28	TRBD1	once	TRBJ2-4	CASSRDRGPELAKNIQYF	TGTGCCAGCAGCCGGGACAGGGGACCTGAGTTAGCCAAAAACATTCAGTACTTC
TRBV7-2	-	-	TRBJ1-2	CASSPGEPYYGYTF	TGTGCCAGCAGCCCGGGGGAGCCGTACTATGGCTACACCTTC
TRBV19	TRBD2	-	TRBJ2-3	CASSSPGRASADTQYF	TGTGCCAGTAGTTCCCCGGGGAGGGCTAGCGCAGATACGCAGTATTTT
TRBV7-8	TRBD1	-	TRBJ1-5	CASSLGQVYQPQHF	TGTGCCAGCAGCTTGGGACAGGTTTACCAGCCCCAGCATTTT
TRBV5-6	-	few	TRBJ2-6	CASSYPGANVLTF	TGTGCCAGCAGTTATCCTGGGGCCAACGTCCTGACTTTC
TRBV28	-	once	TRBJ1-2	CASSLSQGEVWGYTF	TGTGCCAGCAGTTTATCCCAGGGTGAAGTGTGGGGCTACACCTTC
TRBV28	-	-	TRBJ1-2	CASSGAGFEYGYTF	TGTGCCAGCAGCGGGGCGGGGTTCGAGTATGGCTACACCTTC
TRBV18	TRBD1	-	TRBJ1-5	CASSTGQGGQPQHF	TGTGCCAGCTCAACAGGACAGGGGGGTCAGCCCCAGCATTTT
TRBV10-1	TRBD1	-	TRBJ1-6	CASSGQGPSPLHF	TGCGCCAGCAGTGGACAGGGACCTTCACCCCTCCACTTT
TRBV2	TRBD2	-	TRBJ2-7	CASAWEGDDEQYF	TGTGCCAGCGCCTGGGAGGGTGATGACGAGCAGTACTTC
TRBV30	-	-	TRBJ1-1	CAWRRRGPPYEAFF	TGTGCCTGGAGACGAAGAGGGCCCCCCTATGAAGCTTTCTTT
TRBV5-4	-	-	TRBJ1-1	CASSMNRAAAEAFF	TGTGCCAGCAGCATGAACAGGGCGGCGGCTGAAGCTTTCTTT
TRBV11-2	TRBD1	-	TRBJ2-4	CASSSLTGGINIQYF	TGTGCCAGCAGCTCTCTGACAGGGGGCATAAACATTCAGTACTTC
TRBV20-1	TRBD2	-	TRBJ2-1	CRAPGRVEQFF	TGCAGGGCCCCGGGGAGGGTTGAGCAGTTCTTC
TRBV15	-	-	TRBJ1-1	CATSGSSNTEAFF	TGTGCCACCAGCGGGAGTTCGAACACTGAAGCTTTCTTT
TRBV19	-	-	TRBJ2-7	CASSLGGGSSYEQYF	TGTGCCAGTAGTCTAGGTGGGGGCTCCTCCTACGAGCAGTACTTC
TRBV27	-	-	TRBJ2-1	CASSFSPGGAYNEQFF	TGTGCCAGCAGTTTTTCCCCGGGCGGGGCATACAATGAGCAGTTCTTC
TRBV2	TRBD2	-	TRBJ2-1	CASWGLAASNEQFF	TGTGCCAGCTGGGGACTAGCGGCCTCCAATGAGCAGTTCTTC
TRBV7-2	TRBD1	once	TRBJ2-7	CASSQGQGALQGEQYF	TGTGCCAGCAGCCAGGGACAGGGGGCCCTTCAAGGGGAGCAGTACTTC
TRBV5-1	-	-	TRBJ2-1	CASCVLSSYNEQFF	TGCGCCAGCTGTGTTCTAAGCTCCTACAATGAGCAGTTCTTC
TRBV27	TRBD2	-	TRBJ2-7	CASRDSGSTYEQYF	TGTGCCAGCAGAGATAGCGGGAGTACCTACGAGCAGTACTTC
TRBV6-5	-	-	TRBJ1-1	CASSVQGFGTEAFF	TGTGCCAGCAGTGTGCAGGGCTTTGGCACTGAAGCTTTCTTT